A single sample gave rise to the 15 T cell receptor beta chains below, sequenced in a study of shared clonotypes between healthy human individuals (dated by TCRdb to about 2020). CD8 naive samples were obtained by positive selection for CCR7 among CD45RO-negative cells, yielding a CD45RA+CCR7+ population from which TemRA cells were excluded. The library was produced with the immunoSEQ multiplex PCR assay. TCRdb holds this immuneACCESS table with in-frame rearrangements only. Some clones are missing; in checked studies, unresolved V genes explain under half, and the rest has no known cause. This sample gives some 1,900,000 clones in total; around 96% of them show up just once. The ten largest clones capture under 1.5% of the sample. The sequenced sample consisted of naive CD8+ T cells sorted from blood. The cell subset or site label corresponds to: CD45RA+CCR7+. The receptors come from a man between 18 and 29 years old in good health.

The chain is built from TRBV7-9 and TRBJ2-5; the match to TRBD2 covers 7 bases. Germline CDR1 reads SEHNR; CDR2 reads FQNEAQ (reference sequence). The length of the CDR3 is 15 residues. V shed 7 bases and J 2 bases; nucleotides not matched to a gene: 10. CDR3 coding DNA: TGTGCCAGCACCCATCGGGAGGACGTGCAAGAGACCCAGTACTTC. It codes for CASTHREDVQETQYF.

The J gene is TRBJ2-7, the V gene TRBV4-1; no reliable D call. V gave up 1 base and J gave up 2 bases, with 15 bases separating them. This CDR3 has 16 amino acids. Germline V gene data show CDR1 as MGHRA and CDR2 as YSYEKL. CDR3 sequence reads: CASSQGVINSPYEQYF. Here the CDR3 DNA reads TGCGCCAGCAGCCAAGGTGTAATTAACAGTCCCTACGAGCAGTACTTC.

This clone was seen once. The chain carries TRBV11-2 and TRBJ2-3, with D unclear. The CDR3 has 11 residues. Between the trimmed V and J ends, which lost 5 bases and 11 bases, there was a span of 11 bases. Germline-derived CDR1 and CDR2 are SGHAT and FQNNGV. For the CDR3, the DNA is TGTGCCAGCAGCGTCGGCTCGGGGCAGTATTTT. Protein: CASSVGSGQYF. Full variable domain (missing parts from reference TRBV11-2 and TRBJ2-3): EAGVAQSPRYKIIEKRQSVAFWCNPISGHATLYWYQQILGQGPKLLIQFQNNGVVDDSQLPKDRFSAERLKGVDSTLKIQPAKLEDSAVYLCASSVGSGQYFGPGTRLTVL.

This chain connects TRBV28 to TRBJ2-2; 7 bases are shared with TRBD1. V was clipped by 3 bases and J by 5 bases; unmatched bases: 12. Per germline, CDR1 MDHEN and CDR2 SYDVKM. CDR3 length equals 17 residues. This chain's CDR3 is CASSFFPRQGSTGELFF. The CDR3 DNA sequence: TGTGCCAGCAGTTTCTTCCCCCGACAGGGTTCGACCGGGGAGCTGTTTTTT.

This chain connects TRBV27 to TRBJ2-5, with D uncertain. There are 13 residues in the CDR3. V lost 5 bases, J lost 7 bases, and 14 bases lay in between. CDR1 MNHEY and CDR2 SMNVEV come from the germline V gene (reference sequence). The CDR3 coding sequence is TGTGCCAGCAGTCACACCAACTCCCCGACCCAGTACTTC. Translating it yields CASSHTNSPTQYF.

The sample holds one count of this clone. This sample includes further DNA sequences coding for the same CDR3. The chain recombines TRBV27 with TRBJ2-3, with D tentatively TRBD2 (6 bases). Trimming stripped 4 bases from V and 0 bases from J, with 8 bases between. CDR1 and CDR2 from the germline V gene are MNHEY and SMNVEV (reference sequence). CDR3 length: 14 residues. The CDR3 protein is CASSWAGSTDTQYF. CDR3 in DNA: TGTGCCAGCAGTTGGGCGGGGAGCACAGATACGCAGTATTTT.

Comments on this clone: Other DNA sequences in this sample translate to the same CDR3. V usage is TRBV9 and J usage is TRBJ2-2; 8 nucleotides agree with TRBD2. The CDR3 is 16 residues long. Losses at the gene ends were 0 bases for V and 0 bases for J; bases not matched to a gene: 1. The germline V gene has CDR1 SGDLS and CDR2 YYNGEE. The CDR3 spells CASSVDGGANTGELFF. The CDR3 DNA reads TGTGCCAGCAGCGTAGACGGGGGGGCGAACACCGGGGAGCTGTTTTTT.

Notes on this clone: Other DNA sequences from this sample encode an identical CDR3 as well. J is TRBJ2-7 and V is TRBV4-1, with 7 bases fitting TRBD1. The junction had 5 bases not matched to a gene; V was cut back by 4 bases and J by 2 bases. This CDR3 is built from 14 residues. Looked up from germline, CDR1 is MGHRA and CDR2 is YSYEKL. The CDR3 region has the DNA TGCGCCAGCAGCCCCAGGACAGGAACCTACGAGCAGTACTTC. Its translation: CASSPRTGTYEQYF.

The chain recombines TRBV27 with TRBJ2-5; D remains ambiguous. CDR1 is MNHEY and CDR2 is SMNVEV in the germline V gene (reference sequence). Trimming cost V 4 bases and J 0 bases, with 6 bases left between them. The CDR3 totals 13 residues. The CDR3 nucleotides are TGTGCCAGCAGTTACAACTACCAAGAGACCCAGTACTTC. Amino acids: CASSYNYQETQYF.

This chain uses TRBV28 with TRBJ2-7, with no clear D. In germline, CDR1 is MDHEN, CDR2 SYDVKM. The CDR3 extends over 15 amino acids. V was pared by 3 bases and J by 0 bases, with 12 bases between. CDR3 DNA: TGTGCCAGCAGTTTTGATGCAGCCTACTCCTACGAGCAGTACTTC. Protein product: CASSFDAAYSYEQYF. Full variable domain (remainder filled in from reference TRBV28 and TRBJ2-7): DVKVTQSSRYLVKRTGEKVFLECVQDMDHENMFWYRQDPGLGLRLIYFSYDVKMKEKGDIPEGYSVSREKKERFSLILESASTNQTSMYLCASSFDAAYSYEQYFGPGTRLTVT.

A remark on this clone: Additional DNA sequences in this sample encode the identical CDR3. V usage is TRBV7-9 and J usage is TRBJ1-4; D is unresolved. CDR3 length: 13 residues. Trimming shortened V by 3 bases and J by 2 bases, and 4 bases separated the two germline ends. Looked up from germline, CDR1 is SEHNR and CDR2 is FQNEAQ (reference sequence). CDR3 sequence: CASSFSTNEKLFF. The DNA for the CDR3 is TGTGCCAGCAGCTTCTCGACTAATGAAAAACTGTTTTTT. Based on the CDR3 plus reference TRBV7-9 and TRBJ1-4, the full variable domain is DTGVSQNPRHKITKRGQNVTFRCDPISEHNRLYWYRQTLGQGPEFLTYFQNEAQLEKSRLLSDRFSAERPKGSFSTLEIQRTEQGDSAMYLCASSFSTNEKLFFGSGTQLSVL.

The chain has TRBV6-5 and TRBJ2-2, with 7 bases aligning to TRBD1. The V segment lost 4 bases and the J segment 10 bases; nucleotides outside the gene matches: 15. CDR1 is MNHEY, CDR2 SVGAGI, per germline. The CDR3 is made up of 16 amino acids. CDR3 nucleotides: TGTGCCAGCAGTTCCCCCGGGACAGTAACTCCTCCGGAGCTGTTTTTT. Its protein product is CASSSPGTVTPPELFF.

The V gene is TRBV30, the J gene TRBJ1-5; tentative D call: TRBD1 (5 bases). Germline CDR1 is GTSNPN and CDR2 is SVGIG (reference sequence). The CDR3 runs to 14 residues. The V gene lost 4 bases and the J gene lost 4 bases, with 14 bases spanning the gap. The CDR3 reads CAWNVGANNQPQHF. CDR3 nucleotide sequence: TGTGCCTGGAACGTCGGGGCCAATAATCAGCCCCAGCATTTT.

This chain connects TRBV6-1 to TRBJ2-2, with D perhaps TRBD2 (6 bases). Trimming removed 8 bases from V and 0 bases from J, with 10 bases in between. Germline V gene sequence: CDR1 MNHNS, CDR2 SASEGT. The CDR3 contains 14 residues. The CDR3 is CASRGLPNTGELFF. The CDR3 nucleotides read TGTGCCAGCCGAGGACTACCGAACACCGGGGAGCTGTTTTTT.

The chain combines TRBV19 with TRBJ1-5; no definite D call. With 1 base removed from V and 10 bases from J, the gap between germline ends came to 14 bases. This CDR3 is 14 amino acids long. Germline loops: CDR1 LNHDA, CDR2 SQIVND (reference sequence). The CDR3 spells CASSIAPTSPPQHF. The CDR3 nucleotides are TGTGCCAGTAGTATAGCCCCTACCAGTCCTCCCCAGCATTTT.